This T cell receptor beta chain was sequenced for a study of cytomegalovirus exposure and HLA in healthy donors. After removal of 0 bases from V and 2 bases from J, the junction contained 7 bases not matched to a gene. Germline V gene data show CDR1 as GTSNPN and CDR2 as SVGIG (reference sequence). The CDR3 loop spans 17 amino acids. Measured with immunoSEQ multiplex PCR; TCRdb has only the in-frame clones, and not every one. The data contain 150,000 to 200,000 clones, around nine tenths of them seen just once; the ten biggest clones take up approximately 1.4%. This clonotype originated in a woman in her 30s in good health and CMV-seronegative. The sample taken for sequencing was PBMCs. The chain couples TRBV30 to TRBJ1-5; 10 bases align to TRBD1. CDR3 bases: TGTGCCTGGAGTGTTGGACAGGGGGGGGTTGGCAATCAGCCCCAGCATTTT. Translation gives CAWSVGQGGVGNQPQHF.